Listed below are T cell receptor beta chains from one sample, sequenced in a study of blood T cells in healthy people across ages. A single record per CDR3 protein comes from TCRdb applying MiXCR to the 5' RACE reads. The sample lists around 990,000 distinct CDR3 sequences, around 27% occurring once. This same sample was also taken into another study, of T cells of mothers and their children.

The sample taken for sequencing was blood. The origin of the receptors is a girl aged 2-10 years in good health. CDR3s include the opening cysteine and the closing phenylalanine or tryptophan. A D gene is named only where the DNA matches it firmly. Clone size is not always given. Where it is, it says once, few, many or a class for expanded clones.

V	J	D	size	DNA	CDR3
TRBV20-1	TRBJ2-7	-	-	TGCAGTGCTAGAGACCAGACCGAGCAGTACTTC	CSARDQTEQYF
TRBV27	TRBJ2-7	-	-	TGTGCCAGCACCTTACACGTCTACGAGCAGTACTTC	CASTLHVYEQYF
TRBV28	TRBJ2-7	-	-	TGTGCCAGCAGTAGTAACCGACAGGTGGGTCACTACGAGCAGTACTTC	CASSSNRQVGHYEQYF
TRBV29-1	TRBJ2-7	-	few	TGCAGCGTTGGGAGTAGACGCCCCTACGAGCAGTACTTC	CSVGSRRPYEQYF
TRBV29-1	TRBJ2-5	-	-	TGCAGCTCGACTATAAAGGGGGAGGTGACCCAGTACTTC	CSSTIKGEVTQYF
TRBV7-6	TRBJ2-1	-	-	TGTGCCAGCAGCTTAATTGTCGGGAAGGGAGGCCCCTCCTACAATGAGCAGTTCTTC	CASSLIVGKGGPSYNEQFF
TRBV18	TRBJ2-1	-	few	TGTGCCAGCTCATCCATACAGGGCAATCAGTTCTTC	CASSSIQGNQFF
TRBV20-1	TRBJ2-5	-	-	TGCAGTGCTAGCGGGACATGGGAGACCCAGTACTTC	CSASGTWETQYF
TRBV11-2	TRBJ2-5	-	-	TGTGCCAGCAGCTCCGGGACCTCTCGGGGGGAGACCCAGTACTTC	CASSSGTSRGETQYF
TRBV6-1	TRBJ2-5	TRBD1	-	TGTGCCACCGGACAGGGGGTTCGAGAGACCCAGTACTTC	CATGQGVRETQYF
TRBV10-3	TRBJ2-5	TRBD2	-	TGTGCCATCAGTGACGGGACTAGCCCGGATGAGACCCGGTACTTC	CAISDGTSPDETRYF
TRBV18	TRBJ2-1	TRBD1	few	TGTGCCAGCTCAAGGGGACAGGCCTACAATGAGCAGTTCTTC	CASSRGQAYNEQFF
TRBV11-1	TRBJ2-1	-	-	TGTGCCAGCAGCTTGTCCGGGACGGTCCGGGGGAATGAGCAGTTCTTC	CASSLSGTVRGNEQFF
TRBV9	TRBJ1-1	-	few	TGTGCCAGCAGCCCTGGATCGGGGGGGGTGGGCACTGAAGCTTTCTTT	CASSPGSGGVGTEAFF
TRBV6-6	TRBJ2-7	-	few	TGTGCCAGCAGTTACATCGGCGATTACGAGCAGTACTTC	CASSYIGDYEQYF
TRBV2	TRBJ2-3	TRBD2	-	TGTGCCAGCAGTGGAAGAGTAGCGGGAGTCCCCGATACGCAGTATTTT	CASSGRVAGVPDTQYF
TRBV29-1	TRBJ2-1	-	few	TGCAGCGTTGTAAGTGTCAGCATCTATGAGCAGTTCTTC	CSVVSVSIYEQFF
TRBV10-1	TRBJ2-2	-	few	TGCGCCAGCAGTGAGTTATCAGGGGAGCTGTTTTTT	CASSELSGELFF
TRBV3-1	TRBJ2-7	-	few	TGTGCCAGCAGCCAAGGACAGCGAATGATCTACGAGCAGTACTTC	CASSQGQRMIYEQYF
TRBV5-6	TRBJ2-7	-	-	TGTGCCAGCAGCTTGGCCCTTCGGCAGGGAGTTGACGAGCAGTACTTC	CASSLALRQGVDEQYF
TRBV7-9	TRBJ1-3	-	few	TGTGCCAGCAGCTTTACTCGGGAGATTTCTGGAAACACCATATATTTT	CASSFTREISGNTIYF
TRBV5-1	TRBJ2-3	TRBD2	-	TGCGCCAGCAGCTTGGGACTAGCGGACTTCACAGATACGCAGTATTTT	CASSLGLADFTDTQYF
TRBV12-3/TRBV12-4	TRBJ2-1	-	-	TGTGCCAGCAACCTGGACCTCTCCTACAATGAGCAGTTCTTC	CASNLDLSYNEQFF
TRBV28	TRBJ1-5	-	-	TGTGCCAGCAGTTTAGCCCAAACCCTCCTGCAACTCAATCAGCCCCAGCATTTT	CASSLAQTLLQLNQPQHF
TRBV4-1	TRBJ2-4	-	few	TGCGCCAGCAGCCAAGATGGGTTATTCCAGGGTGGCATTCAGTACTTC	CASSQDGLFQGGIQYF
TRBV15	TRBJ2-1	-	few	TGTGCCACCAGCAGAGCTAACTTTGAGCAGTTCTTC	CATSRANFEQFF
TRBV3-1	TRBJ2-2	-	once	TGTGCCAGCAGCCAAGATCGGGCCACCGGGGAGCTGTTTTTT	CASSQDRATGELFF
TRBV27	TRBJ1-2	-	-	TGTGCCAGCAGTAAGCAGCCCTTTGATGGCTACACCTTC	CASSKQPFDGYTF
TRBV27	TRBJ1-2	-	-	TGTGCCAGCAGTTTATCGGGGTCCCACTATGGCTACACCTTC	CASSLSGSHYGYTF
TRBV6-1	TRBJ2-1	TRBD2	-	TGTGCCAGCAGTGAGGGGACTAGCGGGTTATTAAGCGATGAGCAGTTCTTC	CASSEGTSGLLSDEQFF
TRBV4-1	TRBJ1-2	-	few	TGCGCCAGCAGCCAAGATCTGGGGGGGGCGGGTCAGTATGGCTACACCTTC	CASSQDLGGAGQYGYTF
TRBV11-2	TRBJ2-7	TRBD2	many	TGTGCCAGCAGCTTAGGGGAGGGCGAGCAGTACTTC	CASSLGEGEQYF
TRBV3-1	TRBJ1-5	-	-	TGTGCCAGCAGCCAAGGAGGACCGGAGGGGTATCAGCCCCAGCATTTT	CASSQGGPEGYQPQHF
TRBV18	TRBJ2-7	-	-	TGTGCCAGCTCACCACCGGTATCTGACGAGCAGTACTTC	CASSPPVSDEQYF
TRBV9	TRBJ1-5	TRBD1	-	TGTGCCAGCAGCGGAGGGACAGATAGCAATCAGCCCCAGCATTTT	CASSGGTDSNQPQHF
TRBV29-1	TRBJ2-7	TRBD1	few	TGCAGCGTTGAAGCCCTCGGACAGGGTGATGGGTACGAGCAGTACTTC	CSVEALGQGDGYEQYF
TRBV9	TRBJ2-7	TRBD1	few	TGTGCCAGCAGCGTCTCAGGGGGCCACTACGAGCAGTACTTC	CASSVSGGHYEQYF
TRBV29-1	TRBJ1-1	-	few	TGCAGCGTTAGCCCGGACAGGAACACTGAAGCTTTCTTT	CSVSPDRNTEAFF
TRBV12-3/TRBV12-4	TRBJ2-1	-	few	TGTACCAGCAGCACCGGACCGGCGGCTGAGCAGTTCTTC	CTSSTGPAAEQFF
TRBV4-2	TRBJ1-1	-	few	TGTGCCAGCAGCCAAGTTTCTGGTCCAGGGAAGACTGAAGCTTTCTTT	CASSQVSGPGKTEAFF
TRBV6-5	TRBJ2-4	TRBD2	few	TGTGCCAGCACCCCTGGGGGGGACATTCAGTACTTC	CASTPGGDIQYF